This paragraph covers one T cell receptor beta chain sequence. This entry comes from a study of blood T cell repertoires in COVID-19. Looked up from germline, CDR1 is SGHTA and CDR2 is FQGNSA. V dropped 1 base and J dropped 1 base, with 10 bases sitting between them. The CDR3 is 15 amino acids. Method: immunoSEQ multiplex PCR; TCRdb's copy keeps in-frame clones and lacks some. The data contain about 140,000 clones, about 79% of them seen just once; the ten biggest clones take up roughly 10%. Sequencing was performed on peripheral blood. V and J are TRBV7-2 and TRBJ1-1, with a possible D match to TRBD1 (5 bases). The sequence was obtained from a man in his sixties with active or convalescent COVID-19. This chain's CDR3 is CASSLVGGTNTEAFF. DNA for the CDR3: TGTGCCAGCAGCTTAGTGGGAGGGACGAACACTGAAGCTTTCTTT.